This TCR beta chain was captured by sequencing in a study of shared clonotypes between healthy human individuals. Germline V lookup: CDR1 KGHSY, CDR2 FQNENV. This CDR3 is built from 15 residues. Trimming removed 0 bases from V and 5 bases from J, with 11 bases in between. An assay was performed, and its level was deep. Approximately 270 ng DNA, roughly 30,000 T cell genomes, went into unsorted PBMC replicate PCRs. Authors' analysis steps: ImmunoSEQ output held junction-only sequences without quality scores, so filtering differed. Data came from immunoSEQ multiplex PCR; TCRdb stores just in-frame clones and leaves some out. V and J calls and clone size are as listed in that table; D and trimming were resolved from the DNA. The table shows around 450,000 clones, with roughly three quarters occurring only once. The donors, all of them Caucasian adults, lived in Nashville, Tennessee.

Sequenced: PBMCs. The chain combines TRBV16 with TRBJ1-5; TRBD1 is a possible D gene (6 bases). This clonotype originated in a woman aged 35 to 49 in good health. Some clones in this sample may be carry-over from other donors' samples. Here the CDR3 DNA reads TGTGCCAGCAGCCAATCGCGGGGGGCGGATCAGCCCCAGCATTTT. Its protein product is CASSQSRGADQPQHF.